One and the same sample provided the 24 T cell receptor beta chains below, sequenced in a study of tumor-infiltrating lymphocytes in primary liver carcinoma. A constant-region primer served to make TCR beta cDNA from about 0.5 ug total RNA. Libraries for TCR beta were built through three nested multiplex PCR rounds, which together made up a slightly modified ARM-PCR procedure. Forward primers for TRBV1-TRBV30 and a C-beta reverse primer served the first two PCR rounds, at roughly 10 cycles each. TCRdb re-called the multiplex PCR reads with MiXCR, one entry per CDR3 protein. Among 55,000 to 65,000 distinct CDR3 sequences listed, less than 75% were seen once. Co-extracting RNA and DNA was done with about 18-33 mg of unsorted bulk tissue as input. The sample consisted of liver tumor tissue from sampling region 2. Stated subset: tumor region T2, inferior pole. The receptors here all came from a man aged 40-49 years with primary liver carcinoma and hepatitis B virus infection.

With respect to this clonotype: A read error may be the cause here, since a much bigger clone is one base away. The chain uses TRBV5-1 and TRBJ2-7, with 10 bases matching TRBD2. This CDR3 region has 15 residues. CDR1 SGHRS and CDR2 YFSETQ come from the germline V gene. CDR3 in amino acids: CSSSPLPGLAYEQYF. The CDR3 nucleotides read TGCTCCAGCAGCCCGCTTCCGGGACTAGCGTACGAGCAGTACTTC.

In the case of this clonotype: At one of its ends the junction is not consistent with the germline gene, which may arise from a read error. The chain combines TRBV5-1 with TRBJ2-5; D uncertain. This CDR3 is built from 15 residues. Germline V gene lookup returns CDR1 SGHRS and CDR2 YFSETQ. This chain's CDR3 is CASSLQPLGQEIQYF. The DNA for the CDR3 is TGTGCCAGCAGCCTACAGCCCCTTGGCCAAGAGATCCAGTACTTC.

This clonotype is judged medium-sized. The chain carries TRBV11-2 and TRBJ1-6; D is unclear. Germline CDR1 reads SGHAT; CDR2 reads FQNNGV. CDR3 length: 15 amino acids. Trimming took 8 bases from V and 7 from J, leaving 18 bases between them. The CDR3 reads CASSYGGDRNSPLHF. Here the CDR3 DNA reads TGTGCCAGCTCCTACGGCGGGGATCGCAATTCACCCCTCCACTTT.

The rearrangement uses TRBV11-2 and TRBJ2-5; D ambiguous. The CDR3 loop spans 16 amino acids. Germline CDR1 and CDR2: SGHAT and FQNNGV. CDR3 in amino acids: CISSQTPDVGKETQYF. The CDR3 DNA is TGTATCAGCAGCCAAACTCCTGACGTGGGGAAAGAGACCCAGTACTTC.

This sequence joins TRBV5-5 and TRBJ1-5; D unclear. TRBJ2-3 explains the end of the DNA better; the J call may be wrong. CDR1 and CDR2 from the germline V gene are SGHKS and YYEKEE (reference sequence). The CDR3 covers 15 residues. The CDR3 DNA is TGTGCCAGCAGCTCCTTGGACCGCCCCGATCAGCCCCAGTATTTT. This sequence encodes CASSSLDRPDQPQYF.

The chain combines TRBV29-1 with TRBJ1-2; D not resolved. CDR3 length: 11 amino acids. Germline-derived CDR1 and CDR2 are SQVTM and ANQGSEA. The V gene lost 4 bases and the J gene lost 8 bases, with 11 bases spanning the gap. CDR3 sequence reads: CSVAARLGYTF. CDR3 DNA sequence: TGCAGCGTTGCGGCCAGGCTCGGCTACACCTTC.

This clonotype appeared a few times. An end of the junction does not agree with germline; a read error may underlie this. This chain uses TRBV29-1 with TRBJ2-1, with 15 bases identical to TRBD2. Germline loops: CDR1 SQVTM, CDR2 ANQGSEA. The CDR3 spans 15 residues. In DNA form, the CDR3 reads TGCATCGTTGGACTAGCGGGAGGGTTCTACAATGGGCAGTTCTTC. This sequence encodes CIVGLAGGFYNGQFF.

The chain carries TRBV11-2 and TRBJ2-3; D might be TRBD2 (5 bases). Trimming took off 5 bases at V and 5 bases at J, with 11 bases between the two ends. This CDR3 has 13 amino acids. CDR1 and CDR2 from the germline V gene are SGHAT and FQNNGV. The chain's CDR3 is CASSLHRGDTQYF. The CDR3 DNA reads as TGTGCCAGCAGCCTTCATCGGGGAGATACGCAGTATTTT.

The chain recombines TRBV7-8 with TRBJ2-2; D gene ambiguous. The CDR3 has 15 amino acids. Trimming took 1 base from V and 1 from J, leaving 7 bases between them. Germline CDR1 is SGHVS and CDR2 is FQNEAQ. CDR3 in DNA: TGTGCCAGCAGCTTAGTACAGCAGAACACCGGGGAGCTGTTTTTT. Translated, it gives CASSLVQQNTGELFF.

Comments on this clonotype: Since no conserved phenylalanine or tryptophan closes the CDR3, a read error is the likely cause. No DNA is shown, since the ends of the CDR3 on it are uncertain; the CDR3 is the one TCRdb lists. V is TRBV4-2 and J is TRBJ2-1; TRBD1 is taken as the D call from the table, unchecked against the DNA. The CDR3 is 16 residues long, ends included. Germline V lookup: CDR1 LGHNA, CDR2 YNFKEQ. CDR3 sequence reads: CASSHAGGQGNNEQSC.

V and J are TRBV29-1 and TRBJ2-7; D might be TRBD1 or TRBD2, each matching 5 bases. Per germline, CDR1 SQVTM and CDR2 ANQGSEA. The CDR3 has 12 residues. V was clipped by 4 bases and J by 6 bases, with 13 bases between them. Here the CDR3 DNA reads TGCAGCGTTGCGGGACGGTGTGCCGAGCAGTACTTC. Amino acid sequence: CSVAGRCAEQYF.

Remarks on this clonotype: An end of the junction differs from the germline gene, which may be a read error. The V and J genes are TRBV30 and TRBJ1-1, with D unresolved. Germline values: CDR1 GTSNPN, CDR2 SVGIG (reference sequence). The CDR3 has 13 amino acids. The CDR3 region is CAWSVHGRTEVFF. For the CDR3, the DNA is TGTGCCTGGAGTGTACATGGGAGGACTGAAGTTTTCTTT.

Comment on this clonotype: Relative to the germline gene, one junction end is altered; a read error may explain this. This chain connects TRBV10-3 to TRBJ1-6, with a weak D call TRBD1 (6 bases). This CDR3 has 15 amino acids. CDR1 and CDR2 from the germline V gene are ENHRY and SYGVKD. The DNA of the CDR3 is TGTACCATCAGTGAAGACAGGTCTATAAGTTCACCCCTCCACTTT. This translates into CTISEDRSISSPLHF.

With regard to this clonotype: One end of the junction fails to match germline, which may point to a read error. V usage is TRBV6-1 and J usage is TRBJ2-2, with D possibly TRBD2 on 5 matching bases. The germline gives CDR1 MNHNS, CDR2 SASEGT. The CDR3 has 15 amino acids. The CDR3 loop reads CASSGESGNTVELFF. DNA of the CDR3: TGTGCCAGCAGTGGAGAGTCGGGAAACACCGTGGAGCTGTTTTTT.

With respect to this clonotype: This may be a read error: a much more frequent sequence differs by one nucleotide. The conserved final phenylalanine or tryptophan is absent from the CDR3, which likely points to a read error. The DNA of the CDR3 is TGTGCCAGCAGTCAGTCTCTGGAGCAGTACCTC. Amino acids: CASSQSLEQYL. V gene TRBV12-3 or TRBV12-4 combines with J gene TRBJ2-7; no clear D gene. V was clipped by 5 bases and J by 7 bases, with 9 bases between them. The CDR3 totals 11 residues.

V and J are TRBV6-6 and TRBJ2-1, with TRBD2 as a possible D gene (6 bases). Germline V gene lookup returns CDR1 MNHNY and CDR2 SVGAGI (reference sequence). The CDR3 sequence is 15 residues long. V shed 5 bases and J shed 5 bases, with 16 bases lying between them. DNA for the CDR3: TGTGCCAGCAGTAATGCCGGGACTGCTAACAATGAGCAGTTCTTC. This codes for CASSNAGTANNEQFF.

This clonotype came up once. The junction shows a germline mismatch at one end, possibly a read error. V gene TRBV11-2 combines with J gene TRBJ2-3; D may match TRBD1 or TRBD2 (6 bases each). The CDR3 runs 17 residues. From germline, CDR1 is SGHAT and CDR2 FQNNGV. DNA for the CDR3: TGTGCCAGCAGCCCCGGGGGCAGGGGTACCTACACAGATACGCAGTGTTTT. Amino acid sequence: CASSPGGRGTYTDTQCF.

The chain joins TRBV6-5 to TRBJ2-1; no definite D call. CDR1 and CDR2 (germline): MNHEY, SVGAGI. Trimming pared 0 bases from V and 8 bases from J, leaving 14 bases between. The CDR3 extends over 15 amino acids. This CDR3 is CASSYSVLGDDEQFF. CDR3 coding DNA: TGTGCCAGCAGTTACTCGGTTCTAGGAGATGATGAGCAGTTCTTC.

Notes on this clonotype: At one end, the junction sequence differs from germline, possibly due to a read error. This rearrangement joins TRBV6-5 to TRBJ2-5; D is perhaps TRBD2 (6 bases). The CDR3 loop spans 14 amino acids. Germline loops: CDR1 MNHEY, CDR2 SVGAGI. The DNA of the CDR3 is TGTGCCAGCAGTTACGGAGGGATCCTAGAGACCCACTACTTC. It translates to CASSYGGILETHYF.

This clonotype was recorded a few times. A much bigger clone sits one base away, suggesting this may be a read error. The V and J genes are TRBV12-3 or TRBV12-4 and TRBJ2-6, with D maybe TRBD1 (5 bases). This CDR3 spans 13 amino acids. CDR3 sequence reads: CASTISGANVLSF. The CDR3 DNA reads as TGTGCCAGCACCATCTCTGGGGCCAACGTCCTGAGTTTC.

Comment on this clonotype: Lacking the conserved final phenylalanine or tryptophan, this CDR3 likely reflects a read error. The chain joins TRBV7-9 to TRBJ1-6, with a weak D call TRBD1 (6 bases). Germline V gene sequence: CDR1 SEHNR, CDR2 FQNEAQ (reference sequence). The CDR3 covers 13 residues. V lost 5 bases and J 9 bases, leaving 11 bases between the germline ends. CDR3 in amino acids: CASSPTGISPLHS. The CDR3 region has the DNA TGTGCCAGCAGCCCCACAGGGATTTCACCCCTCCACTCT.

This clonotype showed up just once. V gene TRBV20-1 combines with J gene TRBJ1-5; D possibly corresponds to TRBD1 (6 bases). The CDR3 loop spans 12 amino acids. Germline CDR1 DFQATT, CDR2 SNEGSKA (reference sequence). CDR3 sequence: CKIGQSNQPQHF. The CDR3 bases are TGCAAAATAGGACAGAGCAATCAGCCCCAGCATTTT.

As regards this clonotype: A much larger clone differs from this one at a single base, so this may be a read error. This chain connects TRBV5-1 to TRBJ1-2, with TRBD1 matching over 7 bases. The V gene end was trimmed by 1 base and the J gene end by 4 bases; junction bases not matched to a gene: 7. The CDR3 runs 15 residues. The germline V gene encodes CDR1 SGHRS and CDR2 YFSETQ. The chain's CDR3 is CASSLSTGDGYGYTF. DNA of the CDR3: TGCGCCAGCAGCTTGTCAACAGGGGACGGCTATGGCTACACCTTC.

Of note for this clonotype: A much larger clone differs from this one at a single base, so this may be a read error. The chain is built from TRBV13 and TRBJ2-5; weak D call: TRBD2 (6 bases). This CDR3 spans 16 amino acids. The germline CDR1 and CDR2 sequences are PRHDT and FYEKMQ (reference sequence). Trimming removed 5 bases at V and 7 bases at J, with 23 bases between. In DNA form, the CDR3 reads TGTGCCAGCAGCCCTACCCGGAGAGGAGGGGAAGGGACCCAGTACTTC. Its protein is CASSPTRRGGEGTQYF. Variable domain in full (rest from reference TRBV13 and TRBJ2-5): AAGVIQSPRHLIKEKRETATLKCYPIPRHDTVYWYQQGPGQDPQFLISFYEKMQSDKGSIPDRFSAQQFSDYHSELNMSSLELGDSALYFCASSPTRRGGEGTQYFGPGTRLLVL.